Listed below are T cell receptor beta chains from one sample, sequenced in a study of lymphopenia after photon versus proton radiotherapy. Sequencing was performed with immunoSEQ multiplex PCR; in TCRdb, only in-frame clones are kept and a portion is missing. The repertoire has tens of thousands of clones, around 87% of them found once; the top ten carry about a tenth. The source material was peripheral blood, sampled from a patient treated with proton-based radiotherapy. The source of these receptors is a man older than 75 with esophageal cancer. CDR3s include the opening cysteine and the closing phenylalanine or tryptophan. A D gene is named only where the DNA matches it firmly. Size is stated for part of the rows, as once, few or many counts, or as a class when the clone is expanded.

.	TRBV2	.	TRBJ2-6	TGTGCCAGCAGTGAGGGACACTCTGGGGCCAACGTCCTGACTTTC	CASSEGHSGANVLTF
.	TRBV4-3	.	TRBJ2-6	TGCGCCAGCAGCCGCTACATGATAACAGCCGGCCTTTCTGGGGCCAACGTCCTGACTTTC	CASSRYMITAGLSGANVLTF
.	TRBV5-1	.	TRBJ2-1	TGCGCCAGCAGCTTGGAACTTCAGGCCAAGTTCTTC	CASSLELQAKFF
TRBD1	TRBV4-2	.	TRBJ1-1	TGTGCCAGCAGCCAAGAGGGACAGGGATACACTGAAGCTTTCTTT	CASSQEGQGYTEAFF
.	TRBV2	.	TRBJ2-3	TGTGCCAGCAGGTCGGTGTTCAGCACAGATACGCAGTATTTT	CASRSVFSTDTQYF
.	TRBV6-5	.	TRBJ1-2	TGTGCCACCTCGAGAGCTAACTATGGCTACACCTTC	CATSRANYGYTF
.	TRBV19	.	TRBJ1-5	TGTGCCAGTAGTATAGGGGGGAAAGTCAATCAGCCCCAGCATTTT	CASSIGGKVNQPQHF
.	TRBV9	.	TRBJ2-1	TGTGCCAGCAGCGCTTACAGGGCCAGGAATGAGCAGTTCTTC	CASSAYRARNEQFF
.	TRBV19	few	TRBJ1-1	TGTGCCAGTAGCTACGGAGATCCTGAAGCTTTCTTT	CASSYGDPEAFF
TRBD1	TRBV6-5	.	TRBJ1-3	TGTGCCAGCAGTTACTACAGGGGAGGGCCGAACACCATATATTTT	CASSYYRGGPNTIYF
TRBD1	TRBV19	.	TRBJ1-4	TGTGCCAGTAGTACCGGGACAGTTAATGAAAAACTGTTTTTT	CASSTGTVNEKLFF
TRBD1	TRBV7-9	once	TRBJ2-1	TGTGCCAGCAGCTGGACAGGGAGCTCCTACAATGAGCAGTTCTTC	CASSWTGSSYNEQFF
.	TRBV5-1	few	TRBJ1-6	TGCGCCAGCAGCCCGTCCCCCCAGGGGCCTCGTTCACCCCTCCACTTT	CASSPSPQGPRSPLHF
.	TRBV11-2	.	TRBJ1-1	TGTGCCAGCAGCTCCCGGGAACTAAACACTGAAGCTTTCTTT	CASSSRELNTEAFF
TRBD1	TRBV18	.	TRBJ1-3	TGTGCCAGCTCAGATACAGGGGGCCACGAGGCTGGAAACACCATATATTTT	CASSDTGGHEAGNTIYF
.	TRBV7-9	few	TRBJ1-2	TGTGCCAGCAGCTCCGCGGGACATTATGGCTATGGCTACACCTTC	CASSSAGHYGYGYTF
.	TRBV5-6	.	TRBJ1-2	TGTGCCAGCAGCTTGGGAAGGGCCCACTATGGCTACACCTTC	CASSLGRAHYGYTF
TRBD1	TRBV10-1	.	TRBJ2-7	TGCGCCAGCAGTGAGACAGGGGGCGGCTACGAGCAGTACTTC	CASSETGGGYEQYF
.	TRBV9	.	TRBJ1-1	TGTGCCAGCAGCGTAGGGGTGACAGAATACTCCAACACTGAAGCTTTCTTT	CASSVGVTEYSNTEAFF
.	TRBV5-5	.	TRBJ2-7	TGTGCCAGCAGCTCCCGACAGGACTACGAGCAGTACTTC	CASSSRQDYEQYF
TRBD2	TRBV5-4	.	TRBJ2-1	TGTGCCAGCAGCGTTAGCGGGGGGTACAATGAGCAGTTCTTC	CASSVSGGYNEQFF
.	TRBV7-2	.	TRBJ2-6	TGTGCCAGCAGCCCAACTCAGAGCTCCTCGTCTGGGGCCAACGTCCTGACTTTC	CASSPTQSSSSGANVLTF
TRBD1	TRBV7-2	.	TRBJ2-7	TGTGCCAGCAGCCCCCGGACAGGCCCTCAGGACGAGCAGTACTTC	CASSPRTGPQDEQYF
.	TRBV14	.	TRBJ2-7	TGTGCCAGCCTCAGGGAAGGGTCCTACGAGCAGTACTTC	CASLREGSYEQYF
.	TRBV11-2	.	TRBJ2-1	TGTGCCAGCAGCTTAGGTTGGTCAGGTAGAGGCGATGAGCAGTTCTTC	CASSLGWSGRGDEQFF
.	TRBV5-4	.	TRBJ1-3	TGTGCCAGCAGCTTGTTGGGAAACACCATATATTTT	CASSLLGNTIYF
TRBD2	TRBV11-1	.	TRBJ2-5	TGTGCCAGCAGCCTAAGGACTAGCGGGGTGGAGACCCAGTACTTC	CASSLRTSGVETQYF
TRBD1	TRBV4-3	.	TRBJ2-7	TGCGCCAGCAGCCCTCGGACAGGGGACGAGCAGTACTTC	CASSPRTGDEQYF